The T cell receptor (beta chain) under discussion was sequenced for a study of T cells after yellow fever vaccination. Findings and limits, study-wide: Subsequent booster samples again held most clones from primary vaccination (just under 98% CD4, about 90% CD8). The appearance of a small share of clonotypes in both CD4 and CD8 compartments was observed.

Germline V gives CDR1 DFQATT, CDR2 SNEGSKA (reference sequence). Trimming shortened V by 3 bases and J by 5 bases, and 16 bases separated the two germline ends. The CDR3 length is 14 residues. Note on this clonotype: Its antigen is as yet unknown.

The authors made TCR cDNA by 5'RACE template switching, adding a universal primer site and UMIs. TCRdb fed the 5' RACE reads into MiXCR, producing one record per CDR3 protein. This sample yields approximately 250,000 distinct CDR3 sequences, of which about 5.2% are seen a single time; approximately 3.5% belongs to the top ten. The sequences come from CD4+ T cells sorted from PBMCs, collected on the day of the yellow fever booster vaccination. The clonotype comes from a man aged 18 to 35 who received the YFV17D yellow fever vaccine. The chain combines TRBV20-1 with TRBJ1-1; D gene uncertain. This CDR3 reads CSARNGGWETEAFF. The DNA for the CDR3 is TGCAGTGCTAGGAACGGTGGTTGGGAGACTGAAGCTTTCTTT.